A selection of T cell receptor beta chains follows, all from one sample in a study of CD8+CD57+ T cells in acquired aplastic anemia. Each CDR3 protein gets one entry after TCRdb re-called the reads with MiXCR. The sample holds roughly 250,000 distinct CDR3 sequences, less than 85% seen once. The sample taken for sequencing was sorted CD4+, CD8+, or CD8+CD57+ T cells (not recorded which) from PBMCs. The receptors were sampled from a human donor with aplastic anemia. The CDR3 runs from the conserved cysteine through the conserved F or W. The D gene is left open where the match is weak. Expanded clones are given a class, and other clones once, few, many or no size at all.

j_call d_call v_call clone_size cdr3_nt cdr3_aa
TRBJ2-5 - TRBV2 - TGTGCCAGCGGGGACGGGGGCACAGATACGCAGGAGACCCAGTACTTC CASGDGGTDTQETQYF
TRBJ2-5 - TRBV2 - TGTGCCAGCGGGGTCGCGGCCTCCCAAGAGACCCAGTACTTC CASGVAASQETQYF
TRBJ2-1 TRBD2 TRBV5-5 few TGTGCCAGCAGCCCTGAAATAAGCGGGGGGAGCGATGAGCAGTTCTTC CASSPEISGGSDEQFF
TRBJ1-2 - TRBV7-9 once TGTGCCAGCAGCTTAGGCCACCCCTCCTACAATGAGGAGTACACCTTC CASSLGHPSYNEEYTF
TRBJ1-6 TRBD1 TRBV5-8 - TGTGCCAGCAGCCTCACTAGCGGGGACAGTTCACCCCTCCACTTT CASSLTSGDSSPLHF
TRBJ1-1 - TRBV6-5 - TGTGCCAGCAGTGTCGGGGCGGGGGGAACTGAAGCTTTCTTT CASSVGAGGTEAFF
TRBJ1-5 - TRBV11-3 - TGTGCCAGCAGCCTAGGGGGGCAAGGACGTCAGCCCCAGCATTTT CASSLGGQGRQPQHF
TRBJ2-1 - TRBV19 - TGCACTGCTACTCTCGGGGATAGCTCCTACAATGAGCAGCTCTTC CTATLGDSSYNEQLF
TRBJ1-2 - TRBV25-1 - TGTGCCAGCAGCCCGATGGGGGGGAACTATGGCTACACCTTC CASSPMGGNYGYTF
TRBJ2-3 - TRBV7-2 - TGTGCCAGCAGCTTAGCTGACGGGCTCGAGGATACGCAGTATTTT CASSLADGLEDTQYF
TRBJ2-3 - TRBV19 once TGTGCCAGCAGTATGGGGGGAGGTCCCTACAAGGAGTATTTT CASSMGGGPYKEYF
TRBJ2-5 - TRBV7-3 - TGTGCCACCAGCAGGGCTAGTGAGGAAGCGACCCAGTACTTC CATSRASEEATQYF
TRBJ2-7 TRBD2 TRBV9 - TGTGCCAGCAGCGTAGGGCTGGGGGTAGCGGGGCAGTACTTC CASSVGLGVAGQYF
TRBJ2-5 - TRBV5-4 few TGTGCCAGCCGCTTTGCTAGCGAGACCCAGTACTTC CASRFASETQYF
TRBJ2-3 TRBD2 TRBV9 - TGTGCCAGCGGAGTAGCGGGAGACACCCATTACCTCTATTTT CASGVAGDTHYLYF
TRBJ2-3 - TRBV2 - TGTGCCAGCAGCGTGGCGGATGGCGACACCTTCGATTTT CASSVADGDTFDF
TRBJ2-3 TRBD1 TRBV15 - TGTGCCACCGGGAGAGGGGGCACAGAAAAGAAGTATTTC CATGRGGTEKKYF
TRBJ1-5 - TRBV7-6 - TGTGCCAGCAGTTCGGCTAGTAGGAATCAACCCCTCCATTTT CASSSASRNQPLHF
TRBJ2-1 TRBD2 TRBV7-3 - TGTGCCAGCAGCTCAGGACTAGCGTACGTGAATGAGCAGTTCTTC CASSSGLAYVNEQFF
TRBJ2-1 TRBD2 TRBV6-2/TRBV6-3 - TGTGCCAGCAGTATCGGACTAGCGGGAGACACCGGGGAGCAGTTCTTC CASSIGLAGDTGEQFF
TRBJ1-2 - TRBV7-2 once TGTGCCAGCAGCTTAGGAAAGGGCTCAAACTATGGCTACACCTTC CASSLGKGSNYGYTF
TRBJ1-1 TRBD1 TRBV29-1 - TGCAGCGTTGGAAGGGGGGGACAGGGAGGGACTGAAGCTTTCTTT CSVGRGGQGGTEAFF
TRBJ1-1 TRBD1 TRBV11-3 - TGTGCCAGCAGCTTAGATCGGACAGGAGTTCAATCTGAAGCTTTCTTT CASSLDRTGVQSEAFF
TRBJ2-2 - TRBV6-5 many TGTGCCACCAGTGCAGGGGACACCGGGGAGCTGTTTTTT CATSAGDTGELFF
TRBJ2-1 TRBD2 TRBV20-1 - TGCAGTGCTAGAGGACTAGCGGGAGACGAGCAGTTCTTC CSARGLAGDEQFF
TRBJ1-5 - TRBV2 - TGTGCCAGCGGGGAACATAATCAGCCCAAGCATTTT CASGEHNQPKHF
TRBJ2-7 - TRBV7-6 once TGTGCCAGCAGCTTGGGCACCGGGGAGCAGTACTTC CASSLGTGEQYF
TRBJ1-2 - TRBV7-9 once - CASSLGTAYGYTFTF
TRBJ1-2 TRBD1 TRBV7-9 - TGTGCCAGCAGCTGTCGACAGGGCTCAAGCTGTGGCTACACCTTC CASSCRQGSSCGYTF
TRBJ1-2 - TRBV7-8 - TGCGCCAGCAGCCAAGGCGGAGGTGCCGGCAACAACTTC CASSQGGGAGNNF
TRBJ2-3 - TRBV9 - TGTGCCAGCAGCGTAGAGGGAGATCCCCTTACGCACAATTTT CASSVEGDPLTHNF
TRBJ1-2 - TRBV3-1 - TGTGCCAGCAGCCAAGCCTACTACAGGCCTAACTATGGCTACACCTTC CASSQAYYRPNYGYTF
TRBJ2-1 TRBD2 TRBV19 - TGTGCCAGTAGTGTTATTAGCGGGATAAAGAATGAGCAGTTCTTC CASSVISGIKNEQFF
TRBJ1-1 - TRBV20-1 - TGCAGTGCTAGAGTACCTTGGACTAACACTGAAGCTTTCTTT CSARVPWTNTEAFF
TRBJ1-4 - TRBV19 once TGTGCCATCAGTGAGTCCTCAGGAGAACAAATTAATGAGATCCTGTTTTTT CAISESSGEQINEILFF
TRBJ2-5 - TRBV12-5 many TGTGCTAGTGGTTTGGGAGATACTAAAGAGACCCAGTACTTC CASGLGDTKETQYF
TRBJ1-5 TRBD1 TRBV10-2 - TGCGCCAGCAGTGAGCAGGGGGGTAATCAGCCCCAGCATTTT CASSEQGGNQPQHF
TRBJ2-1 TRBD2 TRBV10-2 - TGTGCCAGTAGTATGGGGGGGGAAGCCTACAATGGGCAGTCCTTC CASSMGGEAYNGQSF
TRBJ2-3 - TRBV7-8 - TGTGCCAGCAGCTTAGGGGGAGGTCCCCATAGGAAGTATTTT CASSLGGGPHRKYF
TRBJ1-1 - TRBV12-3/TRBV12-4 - TGTGCCAGCAGTTACTCGGGGATGACGAACACTGAAGCTTTCTTT CASSYSGMTNTEAFF
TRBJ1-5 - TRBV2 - TGTGCCAGCAGTGCGTGGTATGGGAATGAGGGCACGCATTTCCAGCATTTT CASSAWYGNEGTHFQHF
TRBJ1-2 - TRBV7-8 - TGTGCCAGCAGCTTCAGCAGGGGCGAGTATGGCTACACCTTC CASSFSRGEYGYTF
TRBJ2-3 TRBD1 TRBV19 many TGTGCCACCAGTATCGGACAGGGTGGGGGTACGCAGTATTTT CATSIGQGGGTQYF
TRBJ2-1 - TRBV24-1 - TGTGCCACCAGTGAAGGGTTGAGTGAGCAGTTCTTC CATSEGLSEQFF
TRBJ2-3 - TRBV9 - TGTGCCTGCAGCGGAGGTTCAGATACGCAGTATTTT CACSGGSDTQYF
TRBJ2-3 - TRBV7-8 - TGTGCCAGCAGCTACGGGGGTACGGGTGGACAGTTTTTT CASSYGGTGGQFF
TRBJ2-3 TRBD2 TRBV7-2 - TGCGCCAGCAGCTTGGGCGGGGGGCCGTACACAGATACGCAGTATTTT CASSLGGGPYTDTQYF
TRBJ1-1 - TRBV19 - TGTGCCAGCATTAAGACAGAAACGAACACTGAAGCTTTCTTT CASIKTETNTEAFF